This T cell receptor (beta chain) comes out of a study of blood T cell repertoires in COVID-19. At the level of the study: The United States, Italy and Spain supplied acute and convalescent COVID-19 samples. PBMCs, B-cell-depleted T cells, or T cells provided the cDNA or gDNA that made up the material.

As originally analysed: Reference gene primer amplification gave estimated nucleated cell counts. The repertoire was sequenced with immunoSEQ multiplex PCR; TCRdb's copy has only in-frame clones and lacks some. The V and J calls and clone size were taken over from that table, and D and trimming were inferred from the DNA. In the table there are around 97,000 clones, about nine tenths of which are singletons. The length of the CDR3 is 10 residues. The sample taken for sequencing was peripheral blood. The chain recombines TRBV21-1 with TRBJ1-4. TRBV21-1 is described as a pseudogene. The sequence derives from a woman older than 75 in a cohort sampled during active COVID-19. Here the CDR3 reads CASTWEKLFF. Written as DNA, the CDR3 is TGTGCCTCGACTTGGGAAAAACTGTTTTTT.